The 16 T cell receptor beta chains given below trace back to one sample, sequenced in a study of shared T cell receptors in the human thymus. The repertoire was sequenced with immunoSEQ multiplex PCR; TCRdb's copy has only in-frame clones and lacks some. The data hold under 850,000 clones, with around 89% observed a single time. These same records also appear under a second study, on human thymus T cells.

Sequenced input: thymocytes. The receptors were sampled from a boy younger than two with a congenital heart defect.

This clone appeared a single time. The chain recombines TRBV2 with TRBJ1-1; 8 bases align to TRBD1. Germline CDR1 SNHLY, CDR2 FYNNEI. With 6 bases clipped from V and 4 bases from J, the junction kept 4 bases outside the gene matches. There are 13 residues in the CDR3. In nucleotides, the CDR3 is TGTGCCAGCAGACCGACAGGGGTCACTGAAGCTTTCTTT. As protein: CASRPTGVTEAFF.

The chain links TRBV10-3 to TRBJ1-3; tentative D call: TRBD1 (5 bases). The V and J ends lost 0 bases and 0 bases respectively, with 15 bases between them. The CDR3 has 18 residues. Germline CDR1 reads ENHRY; CDR2 reads SYGVKD. Here the CDR3 DNA reads TGTGCCATCAGTGAGTCGACGTTGGGGCGAAACTCTGGAAACACCATATATTTT. Its protein product is CAISESTLGRNSGNTIYF.

This chain links TRBV5-4 with TRBJ2-3; TRBD2 agrees at 13 bases. V lost 3 bases and J lost 4; bases outside the gene matches: 5. The CDR3 sequence is 16 residues long. Germline assignment: CDR1 SGHNT and CDR2 YYREEE (reference sequence). The CDR3 coding sequence is TGTGCCAGCAGCTCGCCACTAGCGGGAGGGGCAGATACGCAGTATTTT. Residues: CASSSPLAGGADTQYF. Full variable domain (missing parts from reference TRBV5-4 and TRBJ2-3): ETGVTQSPTHLIKTRGQQVTLRCSSQSGHNTVSWYQQALGQGPQFIFQYYREEENGRGNFPPRFSGLQFPNYSSELNVNALELDDSALYLCASSSPLAGGADTQYFGPGTRLTVL.

The chain employs TRBV19 and TRBJ2-7, with 8 nucleotides matching TRBD1. J was trimmed by 0 bases and V by 6 bases; bases with no gene match: 10. Germline values: CDR1 LNHDA, CDR2 SQIVND (reference sequence). This CDR3 comprises 16 residues. The CDR3 nucleotides are TGTGCCAGTAGCCCCCCGGGGACAGGAGCCTCCTACGAGCAGTACTTC. Residues: CASSPPGTGASYEQYF.

The chain links TRBV4-2 to TRBJ2-3, with D perhaps TRBD2 (6 bases). The germline V gene has CDR1 LGHNA and CDR2 YNFKEQ. V dropped 2 bases and J dropped 0 bases, with 15 bases sitting between them. The CDR3 is 17 residues long. The CDR3 loop is CASSQTRGLTSTDTQYF. Here the CDR3 DNA reads TGTGCCAGCAGCCAAACAAGGGGACTGACTAGCACAGATACGCAGTATTTT.

V is TRBV6-4 and J is TRBJ1-2; a possible D gene is TRBD1 (6 bases). The CDR3 runs to 14 residues. Germline V lookup: CDR1 MRHNA, CDR2 SNTAGT. Trimming stripped 0 bases from V and 8 bases from J, with 13 bases between. This CDR3 reads CASSDSRGGQGYTF. CDR3 DNA: TGTGCCAGCAGTGACTCGAGGGGGGGGCAAGGCTACACCTTC.

The V and J genes are TRBV30 and TRBJ2-3, with 7 bases lining up with TRBD2. The germline V gene encodes CDR1 GTSNPN and CDR2 SVGIG (reference sequence). After removal of 1 base from V and 0 bases from J, the junction contained 13 bases not matched to a gene. CDR3 length equals 18 residues. The CDR3 DNA reads TGTGCCTGGAGTGAGGTGGCGGGAGTAAGGGCTAGCACAGATACGCAGTATTTT. This translates into CAWSEVAGVRASTDTQYF.

The chain combines TRBV30 with TRBJ2-1; D possibly corresponds to TRBD1 (5 bases). Per germline, CDR1 GTSNPN and CDR2 SVGIG (reference sequence). V lost 0 bases, J lost 6 bases, and 15 bases lay in between. CDR3 length: 15 amino acids. This CDR3 is CAWSVGASRVNEQFF. The CDR3 DNA reads TGTGCCTGGAGTGTTGGGGCTAGTAGAGTCAATGAGCAGTTCTTC.

This clone showed up just a few times. The chain is built from TRBV30 and TRBJ1-5; TRBD1 aligns across 7 bases. There are 14 residues in the CDR3. The germline V gene has CDR1 GTSNPN and CDR2 SVGIG (reference sequence). V gave up 3 bases and J gave up 3 bases; unmatched junction bases: 5. CDR3 bases: TGTGCCTGGAGAGACAGGGAGTCCAATCAGCCCCAGCATTTT. Translation gives CAWRDRESNQPQHF.

This chain uses TRBV14 with TRBJ2-5, with 10 bases lining up with TRBD1. The germline CDR1 and CDR2 sequences are SGHDN and FVKESK. This CDR3 has 15 residues. The J segment lost 3 bases and the V segment lost 2 bases, leaving 3 bases of the junction unmatched. This CDR3 is CASSQLGQGEETQYF. In DNA form, the CDR3 reads TGTGCCAGCAGCCAACTTGGACAGGGGGAAGAGACCCAGTACTTC.

This rearrangement joins TRBV9 to TRBJ1-2; no reliable D call. Germline-derived CDR1 and CDR2 are SGDLS and YYNGEE. This CDR3 region has 13 residues. V lost 4 bases, J lost 6 bases, and 13 bases lay in between. CDR3 in amino acids: CASSCGIGDGYTF. CDR3 nucleotides: TGTGCCAGCAGCTGCGGGATCGGAGATGGCTACACCTTC.

V and J are TRBV19 and TRBJ2-1; 9 bases fit TRBD2. CDR1 and CDR2 from the germline V gene are LNHDA and SQIVND (reference sequence). The CDR3 covers 17 residues. The trim removed 3 bases at V and 3 bases at J, leaving 9 bases unmatched. DNA of the CDR3: TGTGCCAGTAGTATCTCTTATAGCGGGAGAGGCTACAATGAGCAGTTCTTC. It encodes CASSISYSGRGYNEQFF.

The chain employs TRBV9 and TRBJ2-7; 16 nucleotides agree with TRBD2. With 4 bases clipped from V and 3 bases from J, the junction kept 13 bases outside the gene matches. Germline values: CDR1 SGDLS, CDR2 YYNGEE. The CDR3 loop spans 19 amino acids. This CDR3 reads CASSPWGLAGGPEVYEQYF. DNA of the CDR3: TGTGCCAGCAGCCCCTGGGGACTAGCGGGAGGGCCTGAGGTCTACGAGCAGTACTTC.

The V gene is TRBV27, the J gene TRBJ2-5; 7 nucleotides line up with TRBD2. The CDR3 spans 20 residues. Trimming took 6 bases from V and 4 from J; bases not matched to a gene: 26. Germline loops: CDR1 MNHEY, CDR2 SMNVEV (reference sequence). CDR3 loop: CASRQTPSGGFNWQRETQYF. The CDR3 DNA follows: TGTGCCAGCAGGCAGACCCCTAGCGGAGGCTTCAACTGGCAGCGAGAGACCCAGTACTTC.

The chain is built from TRBV27 and TRBJ2-7, with D uncertain. Trimming removed 3 bases at V and 3 bases at J, with 6 bases between. The CDR3 extends over 12 amino acids. Germline V CDR1 and CDR2: MNHEY, SMNVEV (reference sequence). CDR3 loop: CASSFSGYEQYF. The CDR3 coding sequence is TGTGCCAGCAGTTTTAGTGGCTACGAGCAGTACTTC.

This clone was observed a single time. V usage is TRBV7-2 and J usage is TRBJ2-3; TRBD1 is a possible D gene (5 bases). V lost 5 bases, J lost 2 bases, and 20 bases lay in between. Germline CDR1 SGHTA, CDR2 FQGNSA. This CDR3 is 17 amino acids long. CDR3 amino acids: CASSAWPFGASTDTQYF. Written as DNA, the CDR3 is TGTGCCAGCAGCGCTTGGCCCTTTGGGGCTTCCACAGATACGCAGTATTTT. Variable domain in full (rest from reference TRBV7-2 and TRBJ2-3): GAGVSQSPSNKVTEKGKDVELRCDPISGHTALYWYRQSLGQGLEFLIYFQGNSAPDKSGLPSDRFSAERTGGSVSTLTIQRTQQEDSAVYLCASSAWPFGASTDTQYFGPGTRLTVL.